This T cell receptor beta chain was sequenced during a study of blood T cell repertoires in COVID-19 (dated by TCRdb to the early 2020s). Context from the whole study: The collaborator samples originated in the United States, Italy and Spain and spanned the acute and convalescent phases of COVID-19. The material from the prospective study consisted of cDNA or gDNA derived from T cells, B-cell-depleted T cells, or PBMCs. Subjects who had been exposed to COVID-19, were actively infected with it, or had recovered from it provided the deeply sampled blood TCRbeta repertoires that made up the dataset. The repertoires were released in a freely available public database intended as a resource for research on the immune response to SARS-CoV-2. Samples came from the ongoing ImmuneRACE study (first 160 participants) plus 1,254 subjects from 6 global collaborators. A de-identified subject ID, COVID-19 status, age in years and sex were almost always included in the sample metadata. HLA class I and class II types, where available, came from metadata supplied by the sample provider rather than from assay-based typing.

The collaborating institutions used their own protocols to collect whole blood in K2EDTA tubes. For TCRbeta analysis, collaborators shipped samples as frozen whole blood, isolated PBMCs, or DNA extracted from either of those sample types. CDR3 length: 14 amino acids, cysteine to phenylalanine. Solely the CDR3 DNA is kept, with 42 bases framed from the first base. CDR1 and CDR2 are drawn from the germline V gene: SGHTS, YDEGEE. At the junction V is shortened by 2 bases and J by 2 bases, with 11 bases in between. TCRbeta CDR3 regions were amplified from genomic DNA by means of the immunoSEQ Assay, a bias-controlled multiplex PCR. The study's own analysis went as follows. Within the assay, amplification of reference gene primers was used to estimate how many nucleated cells each sample contained. To quantify the absolute abundance of each unique TCRbeta CDR3 rearrangement, sequence reads were collapsed and filtered. For each sample, productive Simpson clonality was calculated as the square root of Simpson's diversity index across productive rearrangements. The clones in this table, taken by TCRdb from immuneACCESS, are in-frame only. Not every clone is retained; where verified, under half of the shortfall comes from an unresolved V gene, and the cause of the rest is unknown. D and trimming come from the DNA, and the V and J calls and clone size come from that table. The sample has 39,000 or so clones on record, more than 85% of them singletons. Jointly, the top ten make up about 2.2% of the sample.

The full study reports these points: The amount of clinical and demographic metadata varied by source and participant and was provided uncurated.

In regard to this clone: It has no known antigen specificity. No clone much larger than this one lies a single base away; base qualities are absent.

In this chain, TRBV5-8 is recombined with TRBJ2-7, with TRBD1 tentatively as D gene (6 bases match). This TCR was recovered from a man in his forties or fifties with active COVID-19. Source material: peripheral blood. The bases are TGTGCCAGCAGCTTACTACAGGGTCCCTACGAGCAGTACTTC. It is translated as CASSLLQGPYEQYF.